These 3 T cell receptor beta chains share one sample of origin, sequenced in a study of cytomegalovirus exposure and HLA in healthy donors. With 60 Vbeta and 13 Jbeta primers, the PCR was carried out. TCRdb keeps only in-frame clones here, not all; method: immunoSEQ multiplex PCR. The repertoire includes some 160,000 clones, almost 80% of them detected once, and 1.1% to 1.5% sits in the top ten. Sequenced sample: PBMCs. These receptors all come from a male donor in good health and CMV-seronegative.

The V call is TRBV7-2, the J call TRBJ2-1, with a possible D match to TRBD2 (5 bases). Trimming cost V 2 bases and J 4 bases, with 9 bases left between them. The CDR3 spans 14 residues. Germline lookup yields CDR1 SGHTA and CDR2 FQGNSA. In nucleotides, the CDR3 is TGTGCCAGCAGCTTAAACCGGGATTACAATGAGCAGTTCTTC. Translation: CASSLNRDYNEQFF.

The chain carries TRBV9 and TRBJ2-5, with 9 bases lining up with TRBD2. This CDR3 is built from 15 residues. V lost 9 bases to trimming and J lost 5 bases; unmatched junction nucleotides: 14. The germline CDR1 and CDR2 sequences are SGDLS and YYNGEE. For the CDR3, the DNA is TGTGCCACAGCGAAGGGCGGGAGGGCCGATGAGACCCAGTACTTC. This translates into CATAKGGRADETQYF.

This chain joins TRBV28 and TRBJ1-2; 7 bases line up with TRBD1. The CDR3 sequence is 14 residues long. J gave up 8 bases and V 6 bases, and 12 bases lay outside the gene matches. Germline CDR1 and CDR2: MDHEN and SYDVKM. The CDR3 sequence is CASSQITGEDGYTF. CDR3 DNA sequence: TGTGCCAGCAGCCAGATTACAGGGGAAGACGGCTACACCTTC.